This entry lists 27 T cell receptor beta chains sequenced from one sample in a study of siplizumab effects on memory and regulatory T cells. Clones were sequenced by immunoSEQ multiplex PCR, and TCRdb holds only the in-frame ones, with some missing. The profile shows approximately 60,000 clones, approximately 79% of them singletons. Sequencing used memory CD4+ T cells sorted from blood. Receptor source: a human donor in good health.

The chain couples TRBV18 to TRBJ2-1; D not certain. The CDR3 is 14 residues long. The V and J ends lost 3 bases and 6 bases respectively, with 12 bases between them. Germline V lookup: CDR1 KGHSH, CDR2 LQKENI. The CDR3 protein is CASSPTRDFNEQFF. CDR3 in DNA: TGTGCCAGCTCACCGACGAGAGACTTCAATGAGCAGTTCTTC.

The V gene is TRBV19, the J gene TRBJ2-3; the D is unclear. There are 18 residues in the CDR3. With 3 bases removed from V and 4 bases from J, the gap between germline ends came to 23 bases. Germline assignment: CDR1 LNHDA and CDR2 SQIVND (reference sequence). The CDR3 nucleotides read TGTGCCAGTAGTATCACCTCATGGGTGCCCATAAACTCAGATACGCAGTATTTT. Its translation is CASSITSWVPINSDTQYF.

The chain carries TRBV5-6 and TRBJ2-5; D call uncertain. Germline V gene lookup returns CDR1 SGHDT and CDR2 YYEEEE. This CDR3 is built from 14 residues. V was clipped by 1 base and J by 5 bases, with 12 bases between them. The CDR3 DNA follows: TGTGCCAGCAGCTTGAACATGGGTCGGGAGACCCAGTACTTC. It specifies CASSLNMGRETQYF. Combining the CDR3 with reference TRBV5-6 and TRBJ2-5 gives the whole variable domain DAGVTQSPTHLIKTRGQQVTLRCSPKSGHDTVSWYQQALGQGPQFIFQYYEEEERQRGNFPDRFSGHQFPNYSSELNVNALLLGDSALYLCASSLNMGRETQYFGPGTRLLVL.

CDR3: CASGRNTIYF. In DNA form, the CDR3 reads TGTGCCAGCGGCCGAAACACCATATATTTT. The chain combines TRBV28 with TRBJ1-3; D not certain. CDR1 and CDR2 (germline): MDHEN, SYDVKM. V was shortened by 8 bases and J by 5 bases, with 4 bases between the two germline ends. CDR3 length: 10 residues.

This clone was detected a few times. The CDR3 protein is CASSLSRDRRFGYTF. Here the CDR3 DNA reads TGTGCCAGCAGCTTATCACGGGACAGGAGATTTGGCTACACCTTC. This chain connects TRBV7-3 to TRBJ1-2; 8 nucleotides match TRBD1. V was clipped by 2 bases and J by 7 bases; unmatched bases: 9. This CDR3 contains 15 residues. The germline V gene encodes CDR1 SGHTA and CDR2 FQGTGA.

The chain links TRBV4-3 to TRBJ1-6, with D maybe TRBD1 (5 bases). This CDR3 comprises 14 residues. From germline, CDR1 is LGHNA and CDR2 YSLEER. V gave up 1 base and J gave up 11 bases, with 12 bases separating them. CDR3 region: CASSQGQGRTPLHF. Here the CDR3 DNA reads TGCGCCAGCAGCCAAGGCCAGGGTAGGACACCCCTCCACTTT.

This chain connects TRBV5-1 to TRBJ1-3, with a weak D call TRBD1 (6 bases). Trimming took off 4 bases at V and 6 bases at J, with 20 bases between the two ends. Germline-derived CDR1 and CDR2 are SGHRS and YFSETQ. This CDR3 is built from 16 residues. The chain's CDR3 is CASSVGYQGRENTIYF. CDR3 bases: TGCGCCAGCAGCGTCGGATACCAGGGGAGGGAAAACACCATATATTTT.

J is TRBJ1-1 and V is TRBV30, with D perhaps matching TRBD1 (6 bases). The CDR3 consists of 14 residues. V was trimmed by 5 bases and J by 2 bases, leaving 15 bases between them. Looked up from germline, CDR1 is GTSNPN and CDR2 is SVGIG (reference sequence). For the CDR3, the DNA is TGTGCCTGGTTACCGGGACACCTCAACACTGAAGCTTTCTTT. This gives the protein CAWLPGHLNTEAFF.

In nucleotides, the CDR3 is TGCGCCAGCAGGGACGGAAGAGGATATAGCGGGACGACTCAAGAGACCCAGTACTTC. Its protein is CASRDGRGYSGTTQETQYF. The V and J genes are TRBV10-2 and TRBJ2-5; 8 bases are shared with TRBD2. In germline, CDR1 is WSHSY, CDR2 SAAADI. This CDR3 spans 19 amino acids. V lost 6 bases to trimming and J lost 2 bases; unmatched junction nucleotides: 20.

The chain recombines TRBV20-1 with TRBJ2-1; D is unclear. The CDR3 is 11 residues long. Germline CDR1 reads DFQATT; CDR2 reads SNEGSKA (reference sequence). Trimming pared 3 bases from V and 4 bases from J, leaving 4 bases between. DNA for the CDR3: TGCAGTGCTAGTTCATACAATGAGCAGTTCTTC. This translates into CSASSYNEQFF.

The CDR3 sequence is CASSIRTDGNTIYF. Here the CDR3 DNA reads TGTGCCAGTAGTATCAGAACGGACGGAAACACCATATATTTT. This chain uses TRBV19 with TRBJ1-3; D unclear. The CDR3 spans 14 residues. Germline CDR1 LNHDA, CDR2 SQIVND (reference sequence). Trimming took 3 bases from V and 4 from J, leaving 10 bases between them.

The chain combines TRBV7-2 with TRBJ2-5, with D possibly being TRBD1 or TRBD2 (5 bases each). Trimming left V 8 bases short and J 2 bases short, with 18 bases between. Germline CDR1 and CDR2: SGHTA and FQGNSA. The CDR3 consists of 15 residues. Here the CDR3 reads CASGRGRSTQETQYF. The DNA for the CDR3 is TGTGCCAGCGGACGGGGACGGAGCACTCAAGAGACCCAGTACTTC.

The chain joins TRBV19 to TRBJ2-1, with D maybe TRBD1 (7 bases). Trimming cost V 0 bases and J 8 bases, with 8 bases left between them. Germline V gives CDR1 LNHDA, CDR2 SQIVND (reference sequence). The CDR3 sequence is 13 residues long. The CDR3 is CASSIDRGDEQFF. CDR3 bases: TGTGCCAGTAGTATAGACAGGGGGGATGAGCAGTTCTTC.

The CDR3 protein is CASSFRVSGANVLTF. CDR3 coding DNA: TGTGCCAGCAGCTTTCGGGTTTCGGGGGCCAACGTCCTGACTTTC. V usage is TRBV7-2 and J usage is TRBJ2-6; D unclear. Trimming cost V 3 bases and J 4 bases, with 10 bases left between them. CDR3 length: 15 amino acids. The germline V gene encodes CDR1 SGHTA and CDR2 FQGNSA.

This clone has only one observation. The chain combines TRBV2 with TRBJ2-7; possible D gene TRBD1, 6 bases. There are 12 residues in the CDR3. CDR1 SNHLY and CDR2 FYNNEI come from the germline V gene. V was shortened by 7 bases and J by 5 bases, with 12 bases between the two germline ends. Written as DNA, the CDR3 is TGTGCCAGCAATTGGAACAGGGACGAGCAGTACTTC. As protein: CASNWNRDEQYF.

This clone was detected only a few times. The chain is built from TRBV11-2 and TRBJ1-6; 9 positions agree with TRBD1. V shed 2 bases and J 13 bases; nucleotides not matched to a gene: 12. This CDR3 is built from 16 residues. Per the germline V gene, CDR1 is SGHAT and CDR2 is FQNNGV. CDR3 nucleotides: TGTGCCAGCAGCTTATTGTGGGGACAGGGCCTCTCTCCCCTCCACTTT. Translating gives CASSLLWGQGLSPLHF.

This sequence joins TRBV7-2 and TRBJ2-2; D unresolved. This CDR3 region has 13 residues. V was clipped by 7 bases and J by 0 bases, with 6 bases between them. Germline CDR1 is SGHTA and CDR2 is FQGNSA. CDR3 nucleotide sequence: TGTGCCAGCACCCCCCCGAACACCGGGGAGCTGTTTTTT. Its translation: CASTPPNTGELFF.

This clone has only one observation. The rearrangement joins TRBV19 to TRBJ2-7; tentative D call: TRBD1 (5 bases). The germline V gene has CDR1 LNHDA and CDR2 SQIVND (reference sequence). Deletions cut 5 bases from V and 3 bases from J, with 17 bases between. This CDR3 is 15 amino acids long. This CDR3 reads CASSANPGKFYEQYF. The DNA of the CDR3 is TGTGCCAGTAGTGCCAACCCAGGGAAATTCTACGAGCAGTACTTC.

V gene TRBV5-6 combines with J gene TRBJ2-1; 9 bases map to TRBD2. CDR1 and CDR2 (germline): SGHDT, YYEEEE. Unmatched junction bases numbered 9, after V lost 1 base and J lost 1 base. This CDR3 has 18 amino acids. The CDR3 sequence: CASSLRRGGRISYNEQFF. The CDR3 DNA follows: TGTGCCAGCAGCTTGCGGCGGGGGGGTAGGATTTCCTACAATGAGCAGTTCTTC.

The chain uses TRBV7-6 and TRBJ1-5; D is unresolved. Trimming took 1 base from V and 6 from J, leaving 7 bases between them. Germline-derived CDR1 and CDR2 are SGHVS and FNYEAQ. The CDR3 is 13 amino acids. This chain's CDR3 is CASSLDSGQPQHF. In DNA form, the CDR3 reads TGTGCCAGCAGCTTAGATAGTGGTCAGCCCCAGCATTTT.

In nucleotides, the CDR3 is TGCGCCAGCAGTGCGCGGGGGCCCTCCTACGAGCAGTACTTC. Its translation: CASSARGPSYEQYF. The rearrangement uses TRBV10-1 and TRBJ2-7; D is possibly TRBD2 (7 bases). The CDR3 contains 14 residues. The V end lost 4 bases, the J end lost 0 bases, and 10 bases lay between the germline ends. Germline CDR1 is WNHNN and CDR2 is SYGVQD (reference sequence).

The chain has TRBV19 and TRBJ1-6, with D hard to call. V was clipped by 7 bases and J by 6 bases, with 19 bases between them. Germline CDR1 and CDR2: LNHDA and SQIVND (reference sequence). The length of the CDR3 is 16 residues. In nucleotides, the CDR3 is TGTGCCAGTAATAAAGGAACCAAGCTCATTAATTCACCCCTCCACTTT. This codes for CASNKGTKLINSPLHF.

The chain combines TRBV10-2 with TRBJ2-3; TRBD2 aligns across 10 bases. With 3 bases clipped from V and 5 bases from J, the junction kept 5 bases outside the gene matches. Germline CDR1 and CDR2: WSHSY and SAAADI. This CDR3 spans 15 amino acids. The CDR3 sequence: CASSESGGAGDTQYF. CDR3 nucleotide sequence: TGCGCCAGCAGTGAAAGCGGGGGGGCTGGAGATACGCAGTATTTT.

This clone turned up a few times. The chain carries TRBV7-2 and TRBJ2-5; 14 nucleotides agree with TRBD2. The CDR3 covers 13 residues. CDR1 is SGHTA and CDR2 is FQGNSA in the germline V gene. V was pared by 4 bases and J by 11 bases, with 3 bases of the junction left unmatched. The DNA of the CDR3 is TGTGCCAGCAGCTGGGGACTAGCGGGGGTACAGTACTTC. It encodes CASSWGLAGVQYF.

As for this clone: The same CDR3 is also encoded by other DNA sequences in this sample. The genes are TRBV12-5 and TRBJ2-1, with a possible D match to TRBD1 (6 bases). The V and J ends lost 5 bases and 7 bases respectively, with 9 bases between them. Looked up from germline, CDR1 is LGHNT and CDR2 is FRNRAP. The CDR3 loop spans 12 amino acids. The CDR3 protein is CASGTGWNEQFF. CDR3 DNA sequence: TGTGCTAGTGGTACAGGGTGGAATGAGCAGTTCTTC.

The chain couples TRBV5-1 to TRBJ1-2; a weak D match, TRBD1 (6 bases). Germline CDR1 SGHRS, CDR2 YFSETQ. V was trimmed by 1 base and J by 8 bases, leaving 12 bases between them. The CDR3 totals 13 residues. CDR3 loop: CASSLTGLGGYTF. The CDR3 nucleotides are TGCGCCAGCAGCTTGACAGGGTTGGGGGGCTACACCTTC.

Note on this clone: The junction departs from the called germline gene at one end, perhaps through a read error. The chain uses TRBV5-4 and TRBJ2-7; 7 bases agree with TRBD1. The CDR3 consists of 15 residues. Germline V gene data show CDR1 as SGHNT and CDR2 as YYREEE (reference sequence). The CDR3 region has the DNA TGTGCCAGCAGCTTGGGGGGAATCAACCGGGACAGTGTGGGCTTC. Protein sequence: CASSLGGINRDSVGF.